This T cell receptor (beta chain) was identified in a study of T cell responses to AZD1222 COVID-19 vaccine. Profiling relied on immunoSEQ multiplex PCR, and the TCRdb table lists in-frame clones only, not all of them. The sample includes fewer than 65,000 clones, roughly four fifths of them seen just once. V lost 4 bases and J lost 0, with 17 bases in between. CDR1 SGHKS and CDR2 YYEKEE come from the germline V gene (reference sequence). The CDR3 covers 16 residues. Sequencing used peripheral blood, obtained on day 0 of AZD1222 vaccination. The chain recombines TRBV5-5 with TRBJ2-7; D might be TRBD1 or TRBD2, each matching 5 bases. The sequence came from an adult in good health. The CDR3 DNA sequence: TGTGCCAGCAGCGAACAAGGGGAGTTCCCCTCCTACGAGCAGTACTTC. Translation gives CASSEQGEFPSYEQYF. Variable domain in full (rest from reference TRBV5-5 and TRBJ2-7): DAGVTQSPTHLIKTRGQQVTLRCSPISGHKSVSWYQQVLGQGPQFIFQYYEKEERGRGNFPDRFSARQFPNYSSELNVNALLLGDSALYLCASSEQGEFPSYEQYFGPGTRLTVT.